This T cell receptor (beta chain) was captured in a study of OX40 agonist ivuxolimab in advanced cancers. Study details: Partial responses were achieved by three patients, one with hepatocellular carcinoma and two with cutaneous melanoma.

Blood was sampled at baseline, cycle 4 day 1, and cycle 7 day 1. The data were produced by immunoSEQ multiplex PCR, yet TCRdb's version contains in-frame clones alone and is incomplete. The table shows 60,000 to 75,000 clones, with about 90% occurring only once. The V gene's germline CDR1 is SGDLS and CDR2 YYNGEE. CDR3 length: 17 residues. With 2 bases removed from V and 0 bases from J, the gap between germline ends came to 18 bases. This TCR was recovered from an adult with an advanced solid tumor such as melanoma, head and neck, liver or kidney cancer. The sequencing here drew on CD4+ or CD8+ T cells sorted from blood, taken in a trial of the OX40 agonist ivuxolimab. The V call is TRBV9, the J call TRBJ2-7; perhaps TRBD2 as D (5 bases). In DNA form, the CDR3 reads TGTGCCAGCAGCGTGGGAATGGACTCTACTAGCTCCTACGAGCAGTACTTC. Protein product: CASSVGMDSTSSYEQYF.